This T cell receptor beta chain emerged from a study of lymphopenia after photon versus proton radiotherapy. As to this clone: Its specificity is not known.

The germline V gene encodes CDR1 LNHDA and CDR2 SQIVND (reference sequence). V lost 9 bases to trimming and J lost 8 bases, with 17 bases between them. The CDR3 loop spans 14 amino acids. Measured with immunoSEQ multiplex PCR; TCRdb has only the in-frame clones, and not every one. The table shows 25,000 to 30,000 clones, with around 85% occurring only once. Study-wide points: Better survival with proton therapy was suggested as possible, not demonstrated.

V is TRBV19 and J is TRBJ1-6; a possible D gene is TRBD1 (6 bases). This specimen was peripheral blood, taken from a patient treated with photon-based radiotherapy. The sequence was obtained from a man under 40 with gastric cancer. CDR3 nucleotide sequence: TGTGCCAGCGACGCCGGGGAGGGGGATTCACCCCTCCACTTT. Protein: CASDAGEGDSPLHF.